A single sample is the source of the 8 T cell receptor beta chains below, sequenced in a study of T cells after yellow fever vaccination. TCRdb used MiXCR to reprocess the 5' RACE reads, holding one entry per CDR3 protein. The sample has 450,000 to 650,000 distinct CDR3 sequences, 13% seen once. The material sequenced was PBMCs, taken on the day of the yellow fever booster vaccination. These receptors were collected from a man younger than 40 who received the YFV17D yellow fever vaccine.

This clonotype has more than one count but fewer than ten. This chain joins TRBV25-1 and TRBJ2-7; D not resolved. CDR1 and CDR2 (germline): MGHDK, SYGVNS. The CDR3 covers 12 residues. Deletions cut 4 bases from V and 2 bases from J, with 6 bases between. The CDR3 nucleotides are TGTGCCAGCAGTGTTATCCCCTACGAGCAGTACTTC. Its protein is CASSVIPYEQYF.

The V and J genes are TRBV12-3 or TRBV12-4 and TRBJ2-7, with TRBD2 identical over 9 bases. Trimming removed 5 bases from V and 3 bases from J; junction bases left unmatched: 8. The CDR3 contains 15 residues. The CDR3 protein is CASSPSGMVIYEQYF. The CDR3 DNA sequence: TGTGCCAGCAGTCCTAGCGGGATGGTCATCTACGAGCAGTACTTC.

The rearrangement joins TRBV19 to TRBJ1-5; 9 bases are shared with TRBD1. The V gene end was trimmed by 7 bases and the J gene end by 0 bases; junction bases not matched to a gene: 19. The CDR3 totals 20 residues. Germline V lookup: CDR1 LNHDA, CDR2 SQIVND (reference sequence). The CDR3 protein is CASTRTVSWVDRGSNQPQHF. The CDR3 DNA sequence: TGTGCCAGTACTCGGACTGTTTCCTGGGTGGACAGGGGTAGCAATCAGCCCCAGCATTTT.

CDR3: CAGRGLGSPLHF. Here the CDR3 DNA reads TGTGCCGGCCGGGGTCTTGGTTCACCCCTCCACTTT. This rearrangement joins TRBV30 to TRBJ1-6; D remains ambiguous. V lost 8 bases, J lost 9 bases, and 14 bases lay in between. Per germline, CDR1 GTSNPN and CDR2 SVGIG (reference sequence). This CDR3 region has 12 residues.

CDR3 bases: TGTGCCAATCTAGCGGGAGGGGCCCCCCAAGAGACCCAGTACTTC. Its protein is CANLAGGAPQETQYF. The V and J genes are TRBV24-1 and TRBJ2-5; 12 bases are shared with TRBD2. The germline V gene has CDR1 KGHDR and CDR2 SFDVKD. J gave up 1 base and V 11 bases, and 7 bases lay outside the gene matches. The CDR3 has 15 residues.

The rearrangement uses TRBV6-5 and TRBJ2-1; D is possibly TRBD1 or TRBD2 (5 bases each). The V end lost 6 bases, the J end lost 11 bases, and 14 bases lay between the germline ends. The CDR3 runs 12 residues. The germline gives CDR1 MNHEY, CDR2 SVGAGI. The CDR3 is CASSKASGQQFF. CDR3 nucleotides: TGTGCCAGCAGCAAAGCCTCGGGACAGCAGTTCTTC.

This clonotype was detected a few times. The genes are TRBV7-8 and TRBJ1-4, with unresolved D. The V end was cut by 1 base, the J end by 7 bases, with 13 bases between. In germline, CDR1 is SGHVS, CDR2 FQNEAQ. The CDR3 runs to 15 residues. The chain's CDR3 is CASSLVSAWGEKLFF. Written as DNA, the CDR3 is TGTGCCAGCAGCTTAGTCTCGGCCTGGGGTGAAAAACTGTTTTTT.

This chain uses TRBV12-3 or TRBV12-4 with TRBJ1-5, with 9 bases identical to TRBD1. J was trimmed by 4 bases and V by 1 base; bases with no gene match: 5. This CDR3 is built from 16 residues. CDR3 residues: CASSLETGGKNQPQHF. The CDR3 region has the DNA TGTGCCAGCAGTTTAGAGACAGGGGGAAAAAATCAGCCCCAGCATTTT.